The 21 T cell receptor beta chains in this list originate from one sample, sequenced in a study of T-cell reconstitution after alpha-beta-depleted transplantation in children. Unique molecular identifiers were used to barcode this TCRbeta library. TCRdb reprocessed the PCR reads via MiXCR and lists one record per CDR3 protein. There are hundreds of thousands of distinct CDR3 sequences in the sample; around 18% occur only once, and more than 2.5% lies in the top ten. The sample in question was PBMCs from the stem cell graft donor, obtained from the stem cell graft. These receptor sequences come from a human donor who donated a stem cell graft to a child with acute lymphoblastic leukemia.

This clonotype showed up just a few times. The CDR3, as DNA: TGTGCCAGCAGCCCCCCAGGGGTTCAGCCCCAGCATTTT. Translation: CASSPPGVQPQHF. This chain links TRBV7-9 with TRBJ1-5; perhaps TRBD1 as D (6 bases). V was cut by 5 bases and J by 6 bases, with 11 bases left in between. The length of the CDR3 is 13 residues. Germline V gene sequence: CDR1 SEHNR, CDR2 FQNEAQ (reference sequence).

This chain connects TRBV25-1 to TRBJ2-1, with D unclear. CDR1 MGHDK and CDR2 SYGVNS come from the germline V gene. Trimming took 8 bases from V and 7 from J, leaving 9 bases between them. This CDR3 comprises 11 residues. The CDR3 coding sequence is TGTGCCAGCGCCTATAGGAATGAGCAGTTCTTC. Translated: CASAYRNEQFF.

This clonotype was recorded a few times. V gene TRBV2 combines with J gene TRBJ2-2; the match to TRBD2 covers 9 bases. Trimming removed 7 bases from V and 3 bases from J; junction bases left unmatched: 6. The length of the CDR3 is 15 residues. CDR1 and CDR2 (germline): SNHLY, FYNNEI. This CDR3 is CASIAGVRYTGELFF. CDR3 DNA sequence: TGTGCCAGCATAGCGGGAGTTCGGTACACCGGGGAGCTGTTTTTT.

The CDR3 DNA is TGCAGTGCTAAAAGGCTAGCGGGAAGGGACGAGCAGTACTTC. Protein: CSAKRLAGRDEQYF. The rearrangement joins TRBV20-1 to TRBJ2-7; 9 bases map to TRBD2. With V trimmed by 4 bases and J by 5 bases, 9 bases remained unmatched. In germline, CDR1 is DFQATT, CDR2 SNEGSKA (reference sequence). The CDR3 sequence is 14 residues long.

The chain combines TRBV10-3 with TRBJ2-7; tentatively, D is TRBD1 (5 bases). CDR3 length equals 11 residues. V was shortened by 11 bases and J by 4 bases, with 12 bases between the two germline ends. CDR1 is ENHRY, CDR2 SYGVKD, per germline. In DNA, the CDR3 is TGTGCCGTCCAACAGGATTACGAGCAGTACTTC. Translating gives CAVQQDYEQYF.

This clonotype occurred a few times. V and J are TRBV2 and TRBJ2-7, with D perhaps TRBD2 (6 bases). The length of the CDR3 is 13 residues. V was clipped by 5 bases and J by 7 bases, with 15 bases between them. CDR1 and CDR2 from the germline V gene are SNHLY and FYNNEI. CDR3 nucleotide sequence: TGTGCCAGCAGTTGGGGACTGAAGGGTGAGCAGTACTTC. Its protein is CASSWGLKGEQYF.

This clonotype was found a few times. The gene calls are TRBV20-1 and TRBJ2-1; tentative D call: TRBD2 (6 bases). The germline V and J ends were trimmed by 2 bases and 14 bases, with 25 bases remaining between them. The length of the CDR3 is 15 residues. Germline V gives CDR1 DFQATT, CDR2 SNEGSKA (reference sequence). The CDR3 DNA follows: TGCAGTGCTAGAACGGGTTGGCTCATCCCCGGCGGGGAGTTCTTC. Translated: CSARTGWLIPGGEFF.

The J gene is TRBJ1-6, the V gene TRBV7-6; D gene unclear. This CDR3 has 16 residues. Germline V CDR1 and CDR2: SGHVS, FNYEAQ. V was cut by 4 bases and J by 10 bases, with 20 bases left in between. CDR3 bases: TGTGCCAGCAGCTCGGAAACCCGGGAAATCACCTCACCCCTCCACTTT. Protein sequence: CASSSETREITSPLHF.

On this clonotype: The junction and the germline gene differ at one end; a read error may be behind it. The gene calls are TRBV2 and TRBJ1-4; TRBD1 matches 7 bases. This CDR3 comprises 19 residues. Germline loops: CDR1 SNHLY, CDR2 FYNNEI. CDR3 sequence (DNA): TGTACCAGCAGCAAGTCCGGGACAGTGGGCTCAGGGGCTAATGAAAAACTGTTTTTT. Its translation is CTSSKSGTVGSGANEKLFF.

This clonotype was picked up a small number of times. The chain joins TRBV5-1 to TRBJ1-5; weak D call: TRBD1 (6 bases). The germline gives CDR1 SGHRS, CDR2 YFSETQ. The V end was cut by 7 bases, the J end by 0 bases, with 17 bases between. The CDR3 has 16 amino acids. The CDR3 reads CASPPGQEYSNQPQHF. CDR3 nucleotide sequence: TGCGCCAGCCCCCCGGGACAAGAATATAGCAATCAGCCCCAGCATTTT.

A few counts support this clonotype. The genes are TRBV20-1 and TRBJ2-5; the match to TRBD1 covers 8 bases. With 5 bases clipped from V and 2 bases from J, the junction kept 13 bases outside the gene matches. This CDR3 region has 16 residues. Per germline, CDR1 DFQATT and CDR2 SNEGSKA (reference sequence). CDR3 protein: CSAFPPRDRLQETQYF. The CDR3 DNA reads TGCAGTGCTTTCCCGCCCCGGGACAGGTTACAAGAGACCCAGTACTTC.

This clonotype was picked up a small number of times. CDR3 region: CASSLNRAPYEQYF. As DNA, the CDR3 is TGTGCCAGCAGTTTGAACAGAGCCCCTTACGAGCAGTACTTC. The J gene is TRBJ2-7, the V gene TRBV27; no clear D gene. Looked up from germline, CDR1 is MNHEY and CDR2 is SMNVEV (reference sequence). Trimming cost V 3 bases and J 4 bases, with 13 bases left between them. The CDR3 extends over 14 amino acids.

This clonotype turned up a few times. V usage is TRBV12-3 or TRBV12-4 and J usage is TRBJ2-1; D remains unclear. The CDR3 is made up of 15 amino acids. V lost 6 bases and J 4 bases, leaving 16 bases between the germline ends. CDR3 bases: TGTGCCAGCAGCTTATCGCAACCCCGGTACAATGAGCAGTTCTTC. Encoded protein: CASSLSQPRYNEQFF.

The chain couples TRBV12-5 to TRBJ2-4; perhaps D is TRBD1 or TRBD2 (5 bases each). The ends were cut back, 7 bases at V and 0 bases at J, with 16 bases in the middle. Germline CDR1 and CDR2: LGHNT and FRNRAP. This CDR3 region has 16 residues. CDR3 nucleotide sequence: TGTGCTAGTGCCCGGGGCCGCCCCTTAGCCAAAAACATTCAGTACTTC. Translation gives CASARGRPLAKNIQYF.

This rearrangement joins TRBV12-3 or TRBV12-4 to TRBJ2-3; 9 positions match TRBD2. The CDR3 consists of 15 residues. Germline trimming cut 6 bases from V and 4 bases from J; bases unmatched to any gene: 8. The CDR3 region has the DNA TGTGCCAGCAGCGCTAGCGGGACCCGCGCAGATACGCAGTATTTT. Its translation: CASSASGTRADTQYF.

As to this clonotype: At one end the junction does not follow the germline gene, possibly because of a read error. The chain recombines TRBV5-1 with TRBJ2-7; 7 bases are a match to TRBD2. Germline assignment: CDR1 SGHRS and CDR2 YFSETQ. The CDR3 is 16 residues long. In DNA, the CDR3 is TGCGCCACCAGCTTGCTGGCGGGAGTGACGGGTGGCGAGCAGTACTTC. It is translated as CATSLLAGVTGGEQYF.

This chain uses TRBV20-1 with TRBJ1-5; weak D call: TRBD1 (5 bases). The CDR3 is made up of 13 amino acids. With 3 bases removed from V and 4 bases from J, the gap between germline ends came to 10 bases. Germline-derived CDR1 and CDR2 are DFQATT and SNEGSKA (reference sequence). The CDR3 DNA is TGCAGTGCTAGGCCCGGGGGGAATCAGCCCCAGCATTTT. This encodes CSARPGGNQPQHF.

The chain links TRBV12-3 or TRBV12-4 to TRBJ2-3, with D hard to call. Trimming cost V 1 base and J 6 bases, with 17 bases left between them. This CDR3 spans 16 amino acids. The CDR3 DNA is TGTGCCAGCAGTTTAGGGGTTATTCTTTCGGCCGATACGCAGTATTTT. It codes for CASSLGVILSADTQYF.

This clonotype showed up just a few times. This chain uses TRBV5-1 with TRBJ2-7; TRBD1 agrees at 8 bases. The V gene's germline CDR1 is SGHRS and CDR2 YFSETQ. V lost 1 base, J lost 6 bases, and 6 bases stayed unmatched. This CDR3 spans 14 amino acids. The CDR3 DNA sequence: TGCGCCAGCAGCTTGTTGGGACAGGAAGCCGAGCAGTACTTC. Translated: CASSLLGQEAEQYF. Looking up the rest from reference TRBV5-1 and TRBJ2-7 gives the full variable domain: KAGVTQTPRYLIKTRGQQVTLSCSPISGHRSVSWYQQTPGQGLQFLFEYFSETQRNKGNFPGRFSGRQFSNSRSEMNVSTLELGDSALYLCASSLLGQEAEQYFGPGTRLTVT.

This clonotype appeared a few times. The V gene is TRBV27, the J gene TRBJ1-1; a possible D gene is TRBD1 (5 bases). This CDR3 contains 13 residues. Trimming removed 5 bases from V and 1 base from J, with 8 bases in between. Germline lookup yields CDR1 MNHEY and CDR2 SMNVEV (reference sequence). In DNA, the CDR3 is TGTGCCAGCAGTCGGGGGGAGAACACTGAAGCTTTCTTT. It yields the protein CASSRGENTEAFF.

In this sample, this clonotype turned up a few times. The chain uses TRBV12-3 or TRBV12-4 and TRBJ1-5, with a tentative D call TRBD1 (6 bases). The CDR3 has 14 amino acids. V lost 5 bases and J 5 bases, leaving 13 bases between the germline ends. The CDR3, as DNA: TGTGCCAGCAGTCCTACAGGGACTTATCAGCCCCAGCATTTT. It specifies CASSPTGTYQPQHF.